The entry that follows covers one TCR beta chain sequence. Its antigen remains unknown. Relapse was seen in all patients after autologous stem cell transplantation, and brentuximab vedotin exposure was variable. The data originate from a study of PD-1 blockade in classical Hodgkin lymphoma. Across the study: Patients got intravenous nivolumab 3 mg/kg every 2 weeks.

Only in-frame clones appear in the TCRdb table, and some are missing; sequencing was by immunoSEQ multiplex PCR. Of roughly 30,000 clones listed, 65% to 75% are singletons. The study's findings and limits: The diversity seen at baseline in complete responders resembled that of newly diagnosed patients. CD4+ TCR diversity, unlike CD8+, rose significantly by C4D1.

This CDR3 contains 14 residues. V was cut by 0 bases and J by 0 bases, with 5 bases left in between. Germline V gene sequence: CDR1 ENHRY, CDR2 SYGVKD. The chain is built from TRBV10-3 and TRBJ1-1; no firm D call. The sequencing here drew on peripheral blood mononuclear cells (PBMCs), taken before the second cycle of nivolumab. The origin of this receptor is a human donor with classical Hodgkin lymphoma. The CDR3 nucleotides are TGTGCCATCAGTGAGTCAGGGTTGAACACTGAAGCTTTCTTT. Its translation: CAISESGLNTEAFF.